This is a list of T cell receptor beta chains from one sample in a study of blood T cell repertoires in COVID-19. Clones were sequenced by immunoSEQ multiplex PCR, and TCRdb holds only the in-frame ones, with some missing. Counted here are more than 150,000 clones, roughly nine tenths occurring once; the ten biggest clones make up approximately 4%. The source material was peripheral blood. These receptors came from a woman between 65 and 79 years old with acute or convalescent COVID-19. The CDR3 runs from the conserved cysteine through the conserved F or W. The D gene is left open where the match is weak. Clone size is stated in some rows and not others, as once, few, many or a class when expanded.

clone_size	v_call	j_call	d_call	cdr3_aa	cdr3_nt
.	TRBV6-5	TRBJ1-5	.	CASSYRRDGNQPQHF	TGTGCCAGCAGTTACCGCAGGGATGGCAATCAGCCCCAGCATTTT
.	TRBV6-1	TRBJ2-6	TRBD2	CASSEVVGLAANSGANVLTF	TGTGCCAGCAGTGAAGTGGTTGGACTAGCGGCAAACTCTGGGGCCAACGTCCTGACTTTC
.	TRBV7-9	TRBJ2-5	TRBD2	CASSLLAAETQYF	TGTGCCAGCAGCTTACTAGCGGCGGAGACCCAGTACTTC
.	TRBV27	TRBJ2-7	.	CASSLYIGGDSRTYEQYF	TGTGCCAGCAGTTTATATATCGGGGGGGACAGCCGAACCTACGAGCAGTACTTC
.	TRBV21-1	TRBJ1-1	.	CASGDRGRTEAFF	TGTGCCAGCGGAGACAGGGGGCGTACTGAAGCTTTCTTT
.	TRBV9	TRBJ2-2	.	CASSVKAIGAGELFF	TGTGCCAGCAGCGTAAAAGCGATAGGGGCCGGGGAGCTGTTTTTT
.	TRBV4-1	TRBJ2-3	TRBD2	CASSQEGSLAGGPSTDTQYF	TGCGCCAGCAGCCAAGAGGGGTCACTAGCGGGAGGTCCTAGCACAGATACGCAGTATTTT
.	TRBV19	TRBJ2-5	.	CASQGTPQETQYF	TGTGCCAGTCAGGGGACACCCCAAGAGACCCAGTACTTC
few	TRBV4-2	TRBJ2-7	TRBD2	CASSPTVTSGNDEQYF	TGTGCCAGCAGCCCGACCGTGACTAGCGGGAACGACGAGCAGTACTTC
.	TRBV19	TRBJ2-2	.	CASSTYPFDNANTGELFF	TGTGCCAGTAGTACCTATCCCTTTGACAACGCGAACACCGGGGAGCTGTTTTTT
.	TRBV6-6	TRBJ1-1	.	CASSYRERAFF	TGTGCCAGCAGTTACCGTGAGCGAGCTTTCTTT
.	TRBV6-1	TRBJ1-2	.	CASRHDKEYGYTF	TGTGCCAGCAGGCACGACAAGGAATATGGCTACACCTTC
few	TRBV27	TRBJ1-5	.	CASNLGGPSQPQHF	TGTGCCAGCAACCTGGGGGGGCCCTCTCAGCCCCAGCATTTT
.	TRBV30	TRBJ2-3	.	CAWSVPGGDTQYF	TGTGCCTGGAGTGTCCCAGGGGGGGATACGCAGTATTTT
.	TRBV4-2	TRBJ1-4	.	CASSQVPGDRPNEKLFF	TGTGCCAGCAGCCAAGTACCGGGAGATCGGCCTAATGAAAAACTGTTTTTT
.	TRBV6-5	TRBJ2-2	TRBD2	CASRLAGFWGGELFF	TGTGCCAGTCGACTAGCGGGGTTCTGGGGCGGGGAGCTGTTTTTT
.	TRBV11-2	TRBJ2-5	.	CASSLALGGRETQYF	TGTGCCAGCAGCTTAGCTCTCGGGGGGCGAGAGACCCAGTACTTC
.	TRBV3-1/TRBV3-2	TRBJ2-3	.	CASSQARDSTDTQYF	TGTGCCAGCAGCCAAGCTCGGGATAGCACAGATACGCAGTATTTT
.	TRBV11-2	TRBJ2-2	.	CASSLVMSGELFF	TGTGCCAGCAGCTTAGTAATGTCCGGGGAGCTGTTTTTT
once	TRBV19	TRBJ1-2	TRBD1	CASSHWDSRELNYGYTF	TGTGCCAGTAGTCACTGGGACAGCCGGGAACTGAACTATGGCTACACCTTC
few	TRBV27	TRBJ2-7	TRBD1	CASSPDRVGEQYF	TGTGCCAGCAGTCCGGACAGGGTTGGCGAGCAGTACTTC
once	TRBV5-1	TRBJ2-2	TRBD1	CASSFRTGGRLSTGELFF	TGCGCCAGCAGCTTTAGAACAGGGGGCAGGTTAAGCACCGGGGAGCTGTTTTTT
.	TRBV6-1	TRBJ2-7	.	CASSEEIGRSSYEQYF	TGTGCCAGCAGTGAAGAGATCGGGAGAAGCTCCTACGAGCAGTACTTC
.	TRBV19	TRBJ1-4	TRBD1	CASSIVSGQGGKLFF	TGTGCCAGTAGTATAGTATCGGGACAGGGAGGAAAACTGTTTTTT
.	TRBV6-4	TRBJ2-3	.	CASSDSLGTQYF	TGTGCCAGCAGTGACTCTCTAGGTACGCAGTATTTT
.	TRBV30	TRBJ1-4	.	CAWSVQGWEKLFF	TGTGCCTGGAGTGTACAGGGCTGGGAAAAACTGTTTTTT
.	TRBV5-5	TRBJ1-4	TRBD1	CASSPPGTGGRANEKLFF	TGTGCCAGCAGCCCCCCGGGGACAGGGGGAAGAGCTAATGAAAAACTGTTTTTT
once	TRBV5-4	TRBJ2-5	.	CASRGSTTGQETQYF	TGTGCCAGCAGGGGGTCGACGACAGGTCAAGAGACCCAGTACTTC
.	TRBV5-6	TRBJ1-2	.	CASSLAAVSGYTF	TGTGCCAGCAGCTTGGCCGCGGTGTCTGGCTACACCTTC
.	TRBV4-3	TRBJ2-1	.	CASSQEQSSYNEQFF	TGCGCCAGCAGCCAAGAACAGAGCTCCTACAATGAGCAGTTCTTC
.	TRBV6-2/TRBV6-3	TRBJ2-1	.	CASSYTPGTSYNEQFF	TGTGCCAGCAGTTACACCCCCGGGACATCATACAATGAGCAGTTCTTC
.	TRBV7-6	TRBJ1-3	TRBD1	CASSSSTGTGAGNTIYF	TGTGCCAGCAGCTCTTCGACAGGGACAGGGGCTGGAAACACCATATATTTT
few	TRBV27	TRBJ2-2	TRBD2	CASSPGTSGYGELFF	TGTGCCAGCAGTCCCGGGACTAGCGGATACGGGGAGCTGTTTTTT
.	TRBV4-1	TRBJ1-1	TRBD1	CASSPGQVNTEAFF	TGCGCCAGCAGCCCGGGACAGGTGAACACTGAAGCTTTCTTT
.	TRBV6-6	TRBJ1-4	TRBD1	CASSTGGAGEKLFF	TGTGCCAGCAGTACAGGGGGCGCCGGTGAAAAACTGTTTTTT
.	TRBV11-2	TRBJ1-6	.	CASTQVRGDNSPLHF	TGTGCCAGCACCCAGGTGCGGGGGGATAATTCACCCCTCCACTTT
.	TRBV2	TRBJ2-7	.	CASRALTGGTYEQYF	TGTGCCAGCAGGGCCTTGACAGGAGGAACCTACGAGCAGTACTTC
once	TRBV3-1/TRBV3-2	TRBJ1-2	TRBD1	CASSPGQGTYGYTF	TGTGCCAGCAGCCCGGGACAGGGGACCTATGGCTACACCTTC
.	TRBV5-1	TRBJ2-1	.	CASSQGSYNEQFF	TGCGCCAGCAGCCAGGGTTCCTACAATGAGCAGTTCTTC
.	TRBV29-1	TRBJ1-2	.	CSVEVTRRAGYTF	TGCAGCGTTGAAGTTACAAGGAGGGCAGGCTACACCTTC
few	TRBV7-7	TRBJ2-5	.	CASSPAQQETQYF	TGTGCCAGCAGCCCTGCACAGCAAGAGACCCAGTACTTC
.	TRBV3-1/TRBV3-2	TRBJ2-1	TRBD2	CASSQQSGGRFGPYNEQFF	TGTGCCAGCAGCCAACAGAGCGGGGGCCGGTTTGGGCCCTACAATGAGCAGTTCTTC
.	TRBV14	TRBJ1-5	TRBD1	CARRTGVGQPQHF	TGTGCCAGACGGACAGGGGTCGGTCAGCCCCAGCATTTT
.	TRBV6-5	TRBJ2-5	.	CASSYSRGETQYF	TGTGCCAGCAGTTACTCGCGCGGGGAGACCCAGTACTTC
.	TRBV13	TRBJ2-3	.	CASSLSPGTSTDTQYF	TGTGCCAGCAGCTTAAGCCCCGGGACAAGCACAGATACGCAGTATTTT
.	TRBV5-6	TRBJ2-7	TRBD1	CASSPDRGSYEQYF	TGTGCCAGCAGCCCGGACAGGGGAAGCTACGAGCAGTACTTC
.	TRBV18	TRBJ1-5	.	CASSPSGQQPQHF	TGTGCCAGCTCACCCTCCGGACAGCAGCCCCAGCATTTT
.	TRBV3-1/TRBV3-2	TRBJ2-7	TRBD1	CASSQGTGKTGEQYF	TGTGCCAGCAGCCAAGGGACAGGTAAAACCGGCGAGCAGTACTTC
.	TRBV4-1	TRBJ2-3	TRBD2	CASSHSGGSTDTQYF	TGCGCCAGCAGCCATAGCGGGGGGAGCACAGATACGCAGTATTTT
.	TRBV5-6	TRBJ2-5	.	CASSLVGARGGETQYF	TGTGCCAGCAGCTTGGTTGGGGCTAGGGGTGGAGAGACCCAGTACTTC
.	TRBV3-1/TRBV3-2	TRBJ2-7	TRBD1	CASSQTGQGSISEQYF	TGTGCCAGCAGCCAAACCGGACAGGGGTCGATTTCCGAGCAGTACTTC
.	TRBV9	TRBJ2-5	.	CASTPGTFGPPQYF	TGTGCCAGCACACCCGGGACATTTGGCCCCCCCCAGTACTTC
.	TRBV4-3	TRBJ2-1	TRBD1	CASSHPGTGLNEQFF	TGCGCCAGCAGCCATCCCGGGACAGGGTTAAATGAGCAGTTCTTC
.	TRBV5-1	TRBJ1-3	.	CASSGTGRHDTIYF	TGCGCCAGCAGCGGAACAGGGCGGCATGACACCATATATTTT